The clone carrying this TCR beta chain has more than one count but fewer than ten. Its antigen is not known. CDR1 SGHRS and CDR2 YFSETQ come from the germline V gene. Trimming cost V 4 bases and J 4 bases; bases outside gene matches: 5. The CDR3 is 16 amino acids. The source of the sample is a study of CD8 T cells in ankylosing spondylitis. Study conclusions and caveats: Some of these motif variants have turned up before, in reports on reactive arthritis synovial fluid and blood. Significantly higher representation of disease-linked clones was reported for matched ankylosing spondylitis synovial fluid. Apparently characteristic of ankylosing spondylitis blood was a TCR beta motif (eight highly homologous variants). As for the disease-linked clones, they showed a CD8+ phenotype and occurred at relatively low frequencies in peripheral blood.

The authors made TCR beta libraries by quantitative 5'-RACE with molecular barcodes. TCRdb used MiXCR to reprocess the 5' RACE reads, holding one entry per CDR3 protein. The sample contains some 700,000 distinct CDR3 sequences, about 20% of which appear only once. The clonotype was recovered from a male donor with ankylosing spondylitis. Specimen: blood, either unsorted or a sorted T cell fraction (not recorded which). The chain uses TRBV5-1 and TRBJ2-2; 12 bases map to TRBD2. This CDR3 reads CASSGTSGLSTGELFF. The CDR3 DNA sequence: TGCGCCAGCAGCGGGACTAGCGGGTTGAGCACCGGGGAGCTGTTTTTT.